This entry lists 8 T cell receptor beta chains sequenced from one sample in a study of shared clonotypes between healthy human individuals. Method: immunoSEQ multiplex PCR; TCRdb's copy keeps in-frame clones and lacks some. The data contain over a million clones, more than 75% of them seen just once; the ten biggest clones take up more than 0.55%. The sequencing sample was made of memory CD4+ T cells from PBMCs. Subset given: CD45RA-negative fraction. Receptors originate from a man aged 18 to 30 in good health. Some clones in this sample may be carry-over from other donors' samples.

The V call is TRBV30, the J call TRBJ2-5; TRBD2 aligns across 10 bases. From germline, CDR1 is GTSNPN and CDR2 SVGIG (reference sequence). Trimming removed 2 bases from V and 5 bases from J; junction bases left unmatched: 5. The CDR3 loop spans 14 amino acids. CDR3: CAWSYGTSEETQYF. CDR3 bases: TGTGCCTGGAGTTACGGGACTAGCGAGGAGACCCAGTACTTC.

The table lists this clone with a few counts. The chain employs TRBV29-1 and TRBJ2-5, with 14 bases that match TRBD2. Germline CDR1 and CDR2: SQVTM and ANQGSEA. The CDR3 runs to 13 residues. V shed 8 bases, J shed 5 bases, and the junction held 4 bases outside the gene matches. The CDR3 bases are TGCAGCTTACGGACTAGCGGGGGGGAGACCCAGTACTTC. Amino acid sequence: CSLRTSGGETQYF.

The V call is TRBV28, the J call TRBJ1-1; 9 nucleotides match TRBD1. V lost 5 bases, J lost 6 bases, and 10 bases stayed unmatched. CDR1 and CDR2 (germline): MDHEN, SYDVKM. The CDR3 is 15 residues long. The CDR3: CASSTAGTGRSEAFF. For the CDR3, the DNA is TGTGCCAGCAGTACCGCCGGGACAGGGCGTTCTGAAGCTTTCTTT.

This rearrangement joins TRBV5-5 to TRBJ2-1; D might be TRBD1 or TRBD2, each matching 5 bases. Germline V lookup: CDR1 SGHKS, CDR2 YYEKEE (reference sequence). CDR3 length: 13 residues. V was clipped by 3 bases and J by 13 bases, with 17 bases between them. The DNA for the CDR3 is TGTGCCAGCAGCTCCGGGGCTAATCGAATTCAGTTCTTC. It yields the protein CASSSGANRIQFF. The full variable domain, its missing parts supplied by reference TRBV5-5 and TRBJ2-1, is DAGVTQSPTHLIKTRGQQVTLRCSPISGHKSVSWYQQVLGQGPQFIFQYYEKEERGRGNFPDRFSARQFPNYSSELNVNALLLGDSALYLCASSSGANRIQFFGPGTRLTVL.

The chain couples TRBV5-1 to TRBJ2-1; 11 bases are a match to TRBD2. Looked up from germline, CDR1 is SGHRS and CDR2 is YFSETQ. The trim removed 5 bases at V and 0 bases at J, leaving 7 bases unmatched. CDR3 length: 17 amino acids. The CDR3 loop reads CASSKLAGASSYNEQFF. CDR3 DNA: TGCGCCAGCAGTAAACTAGCGGGAGCAAGCTCCTACAATGAGCAGTTCTTC. Combining the CDR3 with reference TRBV5-1 and TRBJ2-1 gives the whole variable domain KAGVTQTPRYLIKTRGQQVTLSCSPISGHRSVSWYQQTPGQGLQFLFEYFSETQRNKGNFPGRFSGRQFSNSRSEMNVSTLELGDSALYLCASSKLAGASSYNEQFFGPGTRLTVL.

This chain connects TRBV4-2 to TRBJ2-2; the D gene is possibly TRBD2 (6 bases). Germline lookup yields CDR1 LGHNA and CDR2 YNFKEQ. Trimming took 1 base from V and 0 from J, leaving 12 bases between them. CDR3 length equals 17 residues. For the CDR3, the DNA is TGTGCCAGCAGCCAAGGGAGGGTGGGATCGAACACCGGGGAGCTGTTTTTT. Translated, it gives CASSQGRVGSNTGELFF.

The chain joins TRBV9 to TRBJ1-3; a possible D gene is TRBD1 (6 bases). Germline CDR1 reads SGDLS; CDR2 reads YYNGEE. The CDR3 is 17 residues long. V lost 3 bases to trimming and J lost 0 bases, with 16 bases between them. For the CDR3, the DNA is TGTGCCAGCAGCGCGCCCGCGGACAGTCGCTCTGGAAACACCATATATTTT. Translation gives CASSAPADSRSGNTIYF.

CDR3 sequence: CASRLTGNYGYTF. CDR3 nucleotides: TGTGCCAGTCGCCTCACGGGTAACTATGGCTACACCTTC. V and J are TRBV19 and TRBJ1-2; D gene uncertain. Germline assignment: CDR1 LNHDA and CDR2 SQIVND (reference sequence). Trimming stripped 8 bases from V and 1 base from J, with 11 bases between. This CDR3 spans 13 amino acids.